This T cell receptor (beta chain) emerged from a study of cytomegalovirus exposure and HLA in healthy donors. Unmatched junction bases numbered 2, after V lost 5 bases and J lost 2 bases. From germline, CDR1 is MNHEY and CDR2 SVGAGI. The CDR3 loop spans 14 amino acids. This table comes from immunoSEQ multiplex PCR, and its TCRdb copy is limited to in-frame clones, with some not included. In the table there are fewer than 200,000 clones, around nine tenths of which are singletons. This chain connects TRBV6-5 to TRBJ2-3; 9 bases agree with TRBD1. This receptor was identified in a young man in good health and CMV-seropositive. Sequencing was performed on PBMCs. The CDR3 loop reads CASSLQGATDTQYF. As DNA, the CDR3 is TGTGCCAGCAGTCTACAGGGGGCCACAGATACGCAGTATTTT.